This T cell receptor (beta chain) was recovered during a study of T cells after yellow fever vaccination. The germline V and J ends were trimmed by 2 bases and 6 bases, with 16 bases remaining between them. The CDR3 contains 14 residues. Germline-derived CDR1 and CDR2 are GTSNPN and SVGIG (reference sequence). TCRdb re-derived calls from the 5' RACE reads in MiXCR, one entry per CDR3 protein. The sample lists about 330,000 distinct CDR3 sequences; 4.1% were seen once. This clonotype originated in a man younger than 35 who received the YFV17D yellow fever vaccine. The chain couples TRBV30 to TRBJ1-1, with D perhaps matching TRBD1 (5 bases). The starting material was PBMCs, obtained 5 days after the yellow fever booster vaccination. CDR3 amino acids: CAWSSVGGRAEAFF. Written as DNA, the CDR3 is TGTGCCTGGAGTTCCGTCGGGGGGAGAGCTGAAGCTTTCTTT.